This T cell receptor (beta chain) was recorded in a study of T-cell memory formation after mild COVID-19 (dated by TCRdb to the early 2020s). Turning to the overall study: TCR sequence clusters from the two donors were found to be largely donor specific. The cohort was made up of two young adult volunteers, one female and one male, who were previously healthy. Longitudinal TCRalpha and TCRbeta repertoire sequencing tracked T-cell clones expanding and contracting after mild COVID-19 in a couple of donors.

TCRdb shows the sequencer as Illumina NovaSeq 6000. TCRalpha and TCRbeta cDNA libraries were built by 5'RACE with constant-segment primers, adding sample barcodes and unique molecular identifiers. Trizol reagent was used to extract RNA from every sample. Libraries were amplified in two PCR steps, with a second sample barcode and Illumina TruSeq adapters added in the second step. Sequencing of libraries was performed on an Illumina NovaSeq with 2 x 150 bp paired-end reads. Per the authors' processing: The reads were demultiplexed and collapsed into UMI-guided consensus sequences using migec v1.2.7. With mixcr v2.1.11, UMI consensuses were aligned to TRA and TRB V and J templates and assembled into clonotypes. Clonotypes were classified as expanded or contracted when called significant by both edgeR and NoisET, with noise models trained on biological replicates. For edgeR calls, a false discovery rate-adjusted p below 0.01 and a log2 fold-change threshold of 1 were applied. As an exploratory analysis of dynamics, max-normalized trajectories of the 1000 most abundant clonotypes were examined with PCA combined with hierarchical clustering. Separately sequenced CD4+ and CD8+ repertoires were used to assign a CD4 or CD8 phenotype to each responding clone. The public reads were quality trimmed at Q25 with fastp and then assembled into clones with MiXCR by TCRdb, keeping productive beta chains. Each entry merges the rows of one CDR3 protein and shows their most common DNA and genes. The V and J calls, along with clone size, are taken from TCRdb and not from the paper's own processing. This sample lists about 340,000 distinct CDR3 sequences; 13% were detected once. The ten largest account for roughly 23% of the sample.

Broader findings and caveats from the paper: The study included only a couple of mild cases, and larger cohorts that include severe cases with pre-infection samples were judged to be necessary. Clones contracting from day 15 to 85 had balanced CD4/CD8 phenotypes, while a second wave expanding from day 15 to 37 was biased towards CD4+. The second-wave clones that peaked on day 37 were not confirmed to be SARS-CoV-2 specific. Some responding clones were detected in pre-infection memory, suggesting pre-existing cross-reactive memory T cells joined the SARS-CoV-2 response. Contracting CD4+ clones appeared mostly in the CM and EM memory subsets, whereas CD8+ clones were enriched in EMRA.

The table lists this clonotype with a few counts. The clone's antigen remains unknown. Base qualities were left out, and no much larger clone turns up one base away. Ficoll-Paque density gradient centrifugation was the method used to isolate PBMCs. The CDR3 covers 17 residues, taking in both the cysteine and the phenylalanine. Only the CDR3 region is kept as DNA, spanning 51 bases read in frame from base 1. The germline V gene provides CDR1 ENHRY and CDR2 SYGVKD. Trimming leaves V shorter by 5 bases and J shorter by 5 bases, with the junction holding 16 bases beyond the gene matches. This receptor was taken from a man between 18 and 29 years old who had mild COVID-19 (a few samples of this study predate the infection). The sample titles of this study are shuffled in the database, so cell type and time point are left out; the donor was told from shared clones. The rearrangement combines TRBV10-3 with TRBJ2-7; TRBD1 fits 9 bases in the junction. Sequenced sample: PBMCs or a T cell subset sorted from them (not recorded which). The sequenced DNA is TGTGCCATCAGTTACAAAGCCCACGGGACAGGGTTCAACGAGCAGTACTTC. It codes for CAISYKAHGTGFNEQYF.